This T cell receptor beta chain emerged from a study of regulatory T cells in long-lasting Graves disease. Across the whole study: Antithyroid drugs had been given to newly diagnosed Graves' patients for under 3 months.

According to the study, TCR beta libraries were built with iRepertoire HTBI primers and CDR3-region Arm-PCR. Authors' processing steps: Identification across samples found approximately 60 TRBV and 12 to 15 TRBJ segments. TCRdb itself ran the multiplex PCR reads through MiXCR, one entry per CDR3 protein. The authors' filters were not applied to this entry. There are some 370,000 distinct CDR3 sequences in the sample; 12% occur only once, and 15% to 20% lies in the top ten. This clonotype was seen many times. Its specificity is unknown. V was clipped by 1 base and J by 4 bases, with 19 bases between them. The CDR3 is made up of 17 amino acids. The germline gives CDR1 SGHTA, CDR2 FQGNSA. Regarding time point: newly diagnosed GD, antithyroid drugs for less than 3 months. RNA from PBMCs was the source of the TCR library. Study-level findings and limits: There were preferences for TRBV28, TRBJ1-2 and TRBJ2-5 in persistent disease.

A further study also used this sample, focusing on T cells in Graves' hyperthyroidism and ophthalmopathy. That source reports: Most thyroid clonotypes expanded above 0.001 were also detected in blood.

The sequenced sample was peripheral blood mononuclear cells (PBMCs), obtained at new diagnosis, from a patient treated with antithyroid drugs. This receptor was identified in a woman under 30 with Graves disease. The chain is built from TRBV7-2 and TRBJ2-5; possibly TRBD1 or TRBD2 for D (6 bases each). CDR3 amino acids: CASSLGLRRRGAETQYF. DNA for the CDR3: TGTGCCAGCAGCTTAGGGCTCCGGCGGAGGGGGGCAGAGACCCAGTACTTC.